A selection of T cell receptor beta chains follows, all from one sample in a study of T cell responses to AZD1222 COVID-19 vaccine. The repertoire was sequenced with immunoSEQ multiplex PCR; TCRdb's copy has only in-frame clones and lacks some. The table records under 150,000 clones, under 95% of them present only once. The sequencing used peripheral blood, collected on day 0 of AZD1222 vaccination. The source is an adult in good health. Both conserved end residues are trimmed from each CDR3.

V gene	J gene	CDR3 protein
TRBV27	TRBJ1-2	ASSLSGFGGYT
TRBV4-2	TRBJ2-7	ASSQVTAGVSDEQY
TRBV5-5	TRBJ2-7	ASSLAAGVDYEQY
TRBV7-9	TRBJ2-3	ASSLTGGRSDTQY
TRBV18	TRBJ1-2	ASSPRVIYGYT
TRBV5-1	TRBJ2-7	ASSLGQGNEQY
TRBV19	TRBJ2-1	ASSTALREGLSVNEQF
TRBV6-1	TRBJ2-7	ASSGTSGSVRYYEQY
TRBV5-6	TRBJ2-2	ASSSGGTNTGELF
TRBV11-2	TRBJ1-4	ASSLGLRDLNEKLF
TRBV10-3	TRBJ1-2	AITGGSEGGYT
TRBV27	TRBJ1-1	ASSPQGERKNTEAF
TRBV30	TRBJ2-2	AWSKSSGGELF
TRBV6-5	TRBJ2-2	ASSYQGGAAGELF
TRBV23-1	TRBJ2-7	ASSRDYEQY